Listed here are 19 T cell receptor beta chains from one sample, sequenced in a study of T cells in Graves' hyperthyroidism and ophthalmopathy. TCR beta CDR3 region amplification was performed from RNA transcripts. Primed by the HTBI set, a first-round RT-PCR was run on the TCR CDR3. TCRdb fed the multiplex PCR reads into MiXCR, producing one record per CDR3 protein. The sample includes under 400,000 distinct CDR3 sequences, about 15% seen only once; the top ten take roughly 31%. The source material was blood. The receptors stem from a man aged 25-45 years with Graves' hyperthyroidism.

V usage is TRBV4-1 and J usage is TRBJ1-5, with 9 bases matching TRBD1. CDR1 MGHRA and CDR2 YSYEKL come from the germline V gene. V shed 3 bases, J shed 4 bases, and the junction held 4 bases outside the gene matches. CDR3 length equals 15 residues. The CDR3 region has the DNA TGCGCCAGCAGCCAGCGACAGGGGGGGAATCAGCCCCAGCATTTT. Its protein product is CASSQRQGGNQPQHF.

This clonotype has at least ten counts. This chain joins TRBV11-2 and TRBJ2-5; D may be TRBD1 (7 bases). V was pared by 5 bases and J by 3 bases, with 16 bases between. This CDR3 has 15 amino acids. Germline assignment: CDR1 SGHAT and CDR2 FQNNGV. The CDR3 DNA follows: TGTGCCAGCAGCCTGGAGGGGCAGGGGGAAGAGACCCAGTACTTC. Amino acid sequence: CASSLEGQGEETQYF.

This clonotype was counted many times. This sequence joins TRBV7-3 and TRBJ2-1; 8 nucleotides agree with TRBD2. Germline lookup yields CDR1 SGHTA and CDR2 FQGTGA. The CDR3 totals 15 residues. J gave up 5 bases and V 4 bases, and 7 bases lay outside the gene matches. The DNA of the CDR3 is TGTGCCAGCAGCTCCCCAACGGGAGGGCACAATGAGCAGTTCTTC. Encoded protein: CASSSPTGGHNEQFF.

This clonotype was observed many times. This rearrangement joins TRBV11-2 to TRBJ2-7, with 7 bases lining up with TRBD2. The germline V gene has CDR1 SGHAT and CDR2 FQNNGV. Trimming took 5 bases from V and 5 from J; bases not matched to a gene: 15. The CDR3 is made up of 16 amino acids. CDR3 residues: CASSQQLSAGYDEQYF. For the CDR3, the DNA is TGTGCCAGCAGCCAACAATTGTCAGCGGGATACGACGAGCAGTACTTC.

Ten or more counts support this clonotype. The gene calls are TRBV7-9 and TRBJ2-4; D gene ambiguous. The V and J ends lost 5 bases and 7 bases respectively, with 9 bases between them. The germline gives CDR1 SEHNR, CDR2 FQNEAQ (reference sequence). This CDR3 region has 12 residues. The DNA for the CDR3 is TGTGCCAGCAGCGTCGGGTTCAACATTCAGTACTTC. Amino acids: CASSVGFNIQYF.

This clonotype was seen repeatedly, ten times or more. The genes are TRBV10-3 and TRBJ2-3; no clear D. CDR1 is ENHRY, CDR2 SYGVKD, per germline. V was cut by 5 bases and J by 4 bases, with 13 bases left in between. CDR3 length equals 14 residues. CDR3 DNA sequence: TGTGCCATCAGTACCGGAGAGCCCCCAGATACGCAGTATTTT. Its translation: CAISTGEPPDTQYF.

A word on this clonotype: A junction boundary mismatches the germline segment, possibly from a read error. The chain uses TRBV20-1 and TRBJ2-1; D gene unclear. Germline V lookup: CDR1 DFQATT, CDR2 SNEGSKA (reference sequence). The length of the CDR3 is 12 residues. CDR3 sequence (DNA): TGCAGTGCTAGAGCTTCCTACAGTGAGCAGTTCTTC. Translating gives CSARASYSEQFF.

This clonotype was picked up a small number of times. The chain carries TRBV6-1 and TRBJ2-7; no clear D. Germline values: CDR1 MNHNS, CDR2 SASEGT. The CDR3 is 11 residues long. V was cut by 5 bases and J by 5 bases, with 7 bases left in between. CDR3 coding DNA: TGTGCCAGCAGTTACAACAACGAGCAGTACTTC. Protein: CASSYNNEQYF.

This clonotype was seen only a few times. V is TRBV29-1 and J is TRBJ1-5; 7 bases map to TRBD1. This CDR3 has 14 residues. The germline gives CDR1 SQVTM, CDR2 ANQGSEA. V was pared by 4 bases and J by 0 bases, with 3 bases of the junction left unmatched. CDR3 nucleotides: TGCAGCGTTGCGACAGGGAATAGCAATCAGCCCCAGCATTTT. Translating it yields CSVATGNSNQPQHF.

A note on this clonotype: A much larger clonotype is one base distant, so this may be a read error. The rearrangement joins TRBV30 to TRBJ2-7; 7 nucleotides align to TRBD2. The ends lost 2 bases at V and 3 bases at J; junction bases unmatched: 19. CDR1 is GTSNPN, CDR2 SVGIG, per germline (reference sequence). This CDR3 is built from 18 residues. The CDR3 spells CAWSRFGLVGEGRYEQYF. The DNA for the CDR3 is TGTGCCTGGAGTCGCTTCGGACTAGTGGGAGAGGGGCGCTACGAGCAGTACTTC.

In regard to this clonotype: The junction and the germline gene differ at one end; a read error may be behind it. The chain employs TRBV7-3 and TRBJ2-1; TRBD2 matches at 10 bases. There are 17 residues in the CDR3. Germline CDR1 SGHTA, CDR2 FQGTGA. The CDR3 DNA reads TGTGCCAGCAGAACCCGCGGGGGGGCTAGCGGGAGTAATGAGCAGCTCTTC. Translating gives CASRTRGGASGSNEQLF.

This clonotype was seen at least ten times. V usage is TRBV11-2 and J usage is TRBJ1-1; D call uncertain. The germline V gene has CDR1 SGHAT and CDR2 FQNNGV. The V and J ends lost 5 bases and 1 base respectively, with 8 bases between them. This CDR3 has 13 amino acids. The CDR3 DNA reads as TGTGCCAGCAGCAGAAATGGGAACACTGAAGCTTTCTTT. Translation gives CASSRNGNTEAFF.

This clonotype was recorded at least ten times. This rearrangement joins TRBV7-6 to TRBJ1-1; perhaps TRBD1 as D (5 bases). CDR1 and CDR2 from the germline V gene are SGHVS and FNYEAQ. The CDR3 runs to 13 residues. V lost 5 bases and J 3 bases, leaving 10 bases between the germline ends. CDR3 protein: CASSRTRDTEAFF. CDR3 nucleotides: TGTGCCAGCAGCCGCACCAGGGACACTGAAGCTTTCTTT.

In this sample, this clonotype turned up a few times. This chain links TRBV30 with TRBJ2-6, with 7 bases matching TRBD1. V lost 3 bases and J lost 2; bases outside the gene matches: 4. The CDR3 has 15 residues. The V gene's germline CDR1 is GTSNPN and CDR2 SVGIG (reference sequence). The chain's CDR3 is CAWRRDRAGANVLTF. The CDR3 coding sequence is TGTGCCTGGAGGAGAGACAGGGCTGGGGCCAACGTCCTGACTTTC.

This clonotype was seen only a few times. V usage is TRBV12-3 or TRBV12-4 and J usage is TRBJ2-5; TRBD2 matches at 7 bases. The CDR3 length is 13 residues. V lost 6 bases, J lost 1 base, and 2 bases stayed unmatched. The chain's CDR3 is CASSRGVQETQYF. CDR3 nucleotide sequence: TGTGCCAGCAGCCGGGGGGTCCAAGAGACCCAGTACTTC.

This clonotype has ten or more counts. The V and J genes are TRBV28 and TRBJ1-5; D ambiguous. The CDR3 spans 12 residues. V lost 6 bases and J 7 bases, leaving 10 bases between the germline ends. Per the germline V gene, CDR1 is MDHEN and CDR2 is SYDVKM. The DNA of the CDR3 is TGTGCCAGCAGCCAGACGACACAGCCCCAGCATTTT. Translating gives CASSQTTQPQHF.

This clonotype was seen repeatedly, ten times or more. V is TRBV20-1 and J is TRBJ2-5, with D possibly TRBD1 on 5 matching bases. The CDR3 contains 13 residues. Trimming took off 1 base at V and 7 bases at J, with 13 bases between the two ends. Germline-derived CDR1 and CDR2 are DFQATT and SNEGSKA (reference sequence). CDR3 nucleotide sequence: TGCAGTGCTAGAGTCCTCCAAAGGGGGACCCAGTACTTC. It encodes CSARVLQRGTQYF.

The V gene is TRBV11-3, the J gene TRBJ2-1; D tentatively reads TRBD1 or TRBD2 (7 bases each). CDR1 and CDR2 (germline): SGHNT, YENEEA. The CDR3 is made up of 16 amino acids. The V end was cut by 3 bases, the J end by 2 bases, with 14 bases between. This CDR3 is CASSFRGGTTYNEQFF. CDR3 DNA sequence: TGTGCCAGCAGCTTCAGGGGGGGCACAACCTACAATGAGCAGTTCTTC.

This clonotype was counted many times. This chain joins TRBV20-1 and TRBJ2-3; the match to TRBD2 covers 9 bases. The CDR3 length is 13 residues. Per germline, CDR1 DFQATT and CDR2 SNEGSKA (reference sequence). The V and J ends lost 7 bases and 3 bases, in that order; junction bases with no gene match: 5. The CDR3 sequence: CSVILAGTDTQYF. The CDR3 region has the DNA TGCAGTGTGATCCTAGCGGGAACAGATACGCAGTATTTT.